This TCR beta chain came from a study of OX40 agonist ivuxolimab in advanced cancers. About the research overall: Three dose-escalation patients had partial responses: one with hepatocellular carcinoma and two with cutaneous melanoma.

Trimming pared 0 bases from V and 4 bases from J, leaving 13 bases between. This CDR3 spans 15 amino acids. The germline CDR1 and CDR2 sequences are SGDLS and YYNGEE. Generated by immunoSEQ multiplex PCR, the TCRdb table keeps only in-frame clones and is missing some. This table holds around 40,000 clones, roughly 80% found once. This sample comprised CD4+ or CD8+ T cells sorted from blood, obtained in a trial of the OX40 agonist ivuxolimab. This rearrangement joins TRBV9 to TRBJ1-1, with D possibly being TRBD1 (5 bases). The clonotype originates from an adult with an advanced solid tumor such as melanoma, head and neck, liver or kidney cancer. The CDR3, as DNA: TGTGCCAGCAGCGTAGGGGCAGGGTGGGGCACTGAAGCTTTCTTT. This codes for CASSVGAGWGTEAFF.